A few counts support the clone carrying this T cell receptor beta chain. Its cognate antigen is unknown. In TCRdb, the 5' RACE reads were re-called with MiXCR into one record per CDR3 protein. The table records about 39,000 distinct CDR3 sequences, less than 8% of them present only once. This specimen comes from a study of T-cell memory formation after mild COVID-19. Study-wide findings and caveats: Clones contracting across day 15 to 85 had a balanced CD4/CD8 profile; later expanding clones leaned CD4+.

The CDR3 loop spans 13 amino acids. Per germline, CDR1 MNHNY and CDR2 SVGAGI (reference sequence). The trim removed 6 bases at V and 2 bases at J, leaving 2 bases unmatched. The chain uses TRBV6-6 and TRBJ2-5, with TRBD1 matching 8 bases. Specimen: PBMCs or a T cell subset sorted from them (not recorded which). The sequence was collected from an adult who had mild COVID-19 (a few samples of this study predate the infection). Cell type and time point are not known. CDR3 region: CASRTGEQETQYF. CDR3 DNA sequence: TGTGCCAGCAGGACAGGGGAACAAGAGACCCAGTACTTC.